The clone carrying this TCR beta chain has more than one count but fewer than ten. Its specificity is unknown. The sample comes from a study of response to subunit inactivated influenza vaccine. General study results and limits: Every seasonal influenza vaccination brings in few new T cells, the authors suggested.

Trimming took off 4 bases at V and 3 bases at J, with 10 bases between the two ends. Germline V CDR1 and CDR2: SNHLY, FYNNEI. The CDR3 runs to 13 residues. TCRdb redid the calling of the RT-PCR reads with MiXCR, one entry per CDR3 protein. Found here are a few hundred thousand distinct CDR3 sequences, more than 7% of them singletons; the top ten hold around 13%. The source of this sequence is a man between 50 and 70 years old who received an inactivated influenza vaccine. J is TRBJ2-7 and V is TRBV2; D gene ambiguous. The sequencing used PBMCs from blood, collected around 2 years after vaccination. CDR3 in DNA: TGTGCCAGCAGTGTCAGGTTCAACTACGAGCAGTACTTC. Translation gives CASSVRFNYEQYF.